Listed below are T cell receptor beta chains from one sample, sequenced in a study of T-cell reconstitution after alpha-beta-depleted transplantation in children. Each CDR3 protein is one row after TCRdb ran MiXCR on the PCR reads. The data show about 500,000 distinct CDR3 sequences, about an eighth seen once. The input for sequencing was PBMCs, mostly from graft donor cells, taken 180 days after TCRalphabeta/CD19-depleted stem cell transplant. These receptor sequences come from a female patient aged 2-9 years who had a stem cell transplant for aplastic anemia, so the T cells may come from the graft donor. Both conserved end residues are part of each CDR3. Fields, in order: J gene, clone size, V gene, D gene, CDR3 DNA, CDR3 protein. A D gene is named only where the DNA matches it firmly. Not every row has a clone size; where given, it reads once, few, many or a size class.

>TRBJ2-6|-|TRBV29-1|-
TGCAGCGTTGATCGGCTTGGGGGATCTGGGGCCAACGTCCTGACTTTC
CSVDRLGGSGANVLTF
>TRBJ2-1|-|TRBV7-2|-
TGTGCCAGCAACAATGTTAGAGAGCAGTTCTTC
CASNNVREQFF
>TRBJ1-2|few|TRBV7-9|-
TGTGCCAGCAGCGTATCCTATGGCTACACCTTC
CASSVSYGYTF
>TRBJ1-2|many|TRBV29-1|-
TGCAGCGTTGACCGACACCCCGGGGACGGAACGCTCCCCTATGGCTACACCTTC
CSVDRHPGDGTLPYGYTF
>TRBJ2-2|few|TRBV20-1|TRBD2
TGCAGTGCTAGTTCCGCTAGCGGGAGGGCCGGGGAGCTGTTTTTT
CSASSASGRAGELFF
>TRBJ2-7|few|TRBV4-3|-
TGCGCCAGCAGCCCCTGGAGGGCCTACGAGCAGTACTTC
CASSPWRAYEQYF
>TRBJ2-7|-|TRBV7-2|TRBD1
TGTGCCAGCAGCGCGGGACAGGAATTCTACGAGCAGTACTTC
CASSAGQEFYEQYF
>TRBJ2-3|few|TRBV7-2|TRBD1
TGTGCCAGCAGCTTAACCGGAAGGGGGCGGACAGATACGCAGTATTTT
CASSLTGRGRTDTQYF
>TRBJ2-7|few|TRBV12-3/TRBV12-4|-
TGTGCCAGCAATGGGGACCGTAGATCCTACGAGCAGTACTTC
CASNGDRRSYEQYF
>TRBJ2-2|many|TRBV20-1|-
TGCAGTGCTACTCACAGGGTCGGGGAGCTGTTTTTT
CSATHRVGELFF
>TRBJ2-1|-|TRBV24-1|TRBD2
TGTGCCACTATGGACGCGGGAGGGTCCTACAATGAGCAGTTCTTC
CATMDAGGSYNEQFF
>TRBJ2-1|once|TRBV9|TRBD2
TGTGCCAGAAGCTTGGAGCGGGAGGGCTCCTACAATGAGCAGTTCTTC
CARSLEREGSYNEQFF
>TRBJ1-4|few|TRBV11-2|TRBD1
TGTGCCAGCAGCTTAGACACCTTCAGGGGGACTAATGAAAAACTGTTTTTT
CASSLDTFRGTNEKLFF
>TRBJ2-6|-|TRBV5-1|-
TGCGCCAGCAGCTTGGGGGGACGCTCCTCTGGGGCCAACGTCCTGACTTTC
CASSLGGRSSGANVLTF
>TRBJ2-3|many|TRBV6-1|TRBD2
TGTGCCAGCAGCCCCCTCAGGACTAGCGGGAGGGATACGCAGTATTTT
CASSPLRTSGRDTQYF
>TRBJ2-3|few|TRBV6-5|TRBD2
TGTGCCAGCAGTTACGGGACTAGCGGGCCTCGCACAGATACGCAGTATTTT
CASSYGTSGPRTDTQYF
>TRBJ2-6|many|TRBV5-1|TRBD1
TGCGCCAGCAGCTCCACAGGGGCTACTGGGGCCAACGTCCTGACTTTC
CASSSTGATGANVLTF
>TRBJ2-3|few|TRBV4-3|TRBD2
TGCGCCAGCAGCCAATGGCGGACTAGCGGCACAGATACGCAGTATTTT
CASSQWRTSGTDTQYF
>TRBJ2-3|few|TRBV20-1|TRBD2
TGCAGTGCTAGACGGACTAGGGACCGTGCAGATACGCAGTATTTT
CSARRTRDRADTQYF
>TRBJ2-1|-|TRBV4-3|TRBD2
TGCGCCAGCAGCCGTTCAACCGGGACTAGCGGGAGAATAGGTGAGCAGTTCTTC
CASSRSTGTSGRIGEQFF
>TRBJ2-3|-|TRBV10-1|TRBD2
TGCGCCAGCAGTGAAGTGGGGCGGGAGGCGTCGGATACGCAGTATTTT
CASSEVGREASDTQYF
>TRBJ2-1|few|TRBV5-1|-
TGCGCCAGCAGCTTGGGCGGACAATCCTTCGATGAGCAGTTCTTC
CASSLGGQSFDEQFF
>TRBJ1-5|few|TRBV13|-
TGTGCCAGCAGCTTAGGGGACTGGGGGCTGGATCAGCCCCAGCATTTT
CASSLGDWGLDQPQHF
>TRBJ1-5|-|TRBV12-3/TRBV12-4|TRBD1
TGTGCCAGCAGTTTTGGACAGGGGATCAATCAGCCCCAGCATTTT
CASSFGQGINQPQHF
>TRBJ1-5|few|TRBV10-3|-
TGTGCCATCAGGGAGACAGGTCAGGGCAATCAGCCCCAGCATTTT
CAIRETGQGNQPQHF
>TRBJ2-2|many|TRBV10-3|TRBD1
TGTGCCACCGGGACAGGGGTTGACACCGGGGAGCTGTTTTTT
CATGTGVDTGELFF
>TRBJ2-2|few|TRBV24-1|-
TGTGCCACCAGTGATTATGTTCAAACCGGGGAGCTGTTTTTT
CATSDYVQTGELFF
>TRBJ2-3|many|TRBV12-3/TRBV12-4|TRBD2
TGTGCCAGCAGTCCTAGCGGGAGACGGACAGATACGCAGTATTTT
CASSPSGRRTDTQYF
>TRBJ2-1|-|TRBV5-1|-
TGCGCCAGTTCTCAGGCAGCCGGGAACAATGAGCAGTTCTTC
CASSQAAGNNEQFF
>TRBJ1-1|many|TRBV20-1|-
TGCAGTGCTAGAAGGGGGAACACTGAAGCTTTCTTT
CSARRGNTEAFF
>TRBJ2-2|few|TRBV4-1|-
TGCGCCAGCAGCCAAGAGGGTTATTCGAACACCGGGGAGCTGTTTTTT
CASSQEGYSNTGELFF
>TRBJ2-3|-|TRBV7-2|-
TGTGCCAGCAGCGGCAGGGAGATAGATACGCAGTATTTT
CASSGREIDTQYF
>TRBJ2-3|-|TRBV18|-
TGTGCCAGCTCACCAATTGAGGTCACAGATACGCAGTATTTT
CASSPIEVTDTQYF
>TRBJ2-3|-|TRBV5-6|TRBD1
TGTGCCAGCAGTCAGGGACAGGGAGTAGGTGCAGATACGCAGTATTTT
CASSQGQGVGADTQYF
>TRBJ2-5|few|TRBV19|-
TGTGCCAGTACCTCCCGATCGAGGGTCCGGGAGACCCAGTACTTC
CASTSRSRVRETQYF
>TRBJ2-3|-|TRBV29-1|TRBD2
TGCAGCGTGAGGACTAGCCGAAGCACAGATACGCAGTATTTT
CSVRTSRSTDTQYF
>TRBJ2-3|few|TRBV20-1|-
TGCAGTGCTAGTGGGAGGGGGGACACAGATACGCAGTATTTT
CSASGRGDTDTQYF
>TRBJ1-1|-|TRBV5-1|TRBD1
TGCGCCAGCAGCCTCGGGACAGCCCCTGAAGCTTTCTTT
CASSLGTAPEAFF
>TRBJ1-1|many|TRBV10-3|-
TGTGCCACAGGCTCCAGGGGCATGAACACTGAAGCTTTCTTT
CATGSRGMNTEAFF
>TRBJ2-7|-|TRBV4-2|-
TGTGCCAGCAGCCGAAAAGAACTAGTTTACGAGCAGTACTTC
CASSRKELVYEQYF
>TRBJ1-1|-|TRBV20-1|-
TGCAGTGCTGGAAAGGTCCGGGACATGCCCACTGAAGCTTTCTTT
CSAGKVRDMPTEAFF
>TRBJ1-5|few|TRBV7-2|TRBD1
TGTGCCAGCAGCTTGGGGAGGGGGCAAGGTCAGCCCCAGCATTTT
CASSLGRGQGQPQHF
>TRBJ2-7|few|TRBV12-3/TRBV12-4|-
TGTGCCAGCAGCTCCTCGAGGGAGGTGGGCTACGAGCAGTACTTC
CASSSSREVGYEQYF
>TRBJ2-1|-|TRBV7-2|TRBD2
TGTGCCAGCAGCTTGTCTAGGCTAGCGGGAGGAGAGCAGTTCTTC
CASSLSRLAGGEQFF
>TRBJ1-1|-|TRBV14|-
TGTGCCAGCAGCCAAGACCAGGTGAACACTGAAGCTTTCTTT
CASSQDQVNTEAFF